This TCR beta chain was identified in a study of PD-L1 blockade in urothelial cancer. About the study: Prior chemotherapy regimens per patient numbered 0 to 3.

Documented time point: peripheral blood 6 weeks after treatment start. The CDR3 has 18 residues. Germline V gives CDR1 SGHDT, CDR2 YYEEEE. V trimming: 5 bases; J trimming: 1 base; junction bases outside the gene matches: 10. Produced via immunoSEQ multiplex PCR; TCRdb's table is partial and in-frame only. The data hold around 38,000 clones, with approximately 86% observed a single time. Here the sequenced sample was PBMCs, taken around atezolizumab (anti-PD-L1) treatment. This TCR came from a man aged 55 to 70 with urothelial cancer. V usage is TRBV5-6 and J usage is TRBJ2-3, with 13 bases that match TRBD2. CDR3 DNA: TGTGCCAGCAGGGGACTAGCGGGGTCAGGATGGGGCACAGATACGCAGTATTTT. It encodes CASRGLAGSGWGTDTQYF.